This TCR beta chain derives from a study of T cells in Graves' hyperthyroidism and ophthalmopathy (dated by TCRdb to between 2018 and 2020). About the study as a whole: Peripheral blood was collected at initial diagnosis, before any treatment. Once sampling was done, hyperthyroidism patients were given methimazole at a starting dose of 30 mg daily, whereas ophthalmopathy patients were given high-dose intravenous methylprednisolone. Prospective prediction of ophthalmopathy was tested in an independent validation cohort of 18 to 20 hyperthyroidism patients and some 17 patients who later progressed to ophthalmopathy. In addition, the study compared T-cell repertoires in thyroid tissue and in blood from roughly six Graves' hyperthyroidism patients. The paper reports TCR Vbeta CDR3 sequencing of some 140 peripheral blood samples: approximately 43 ophthalmopathy, under 80 hyperthyroidism and approximately 17 progressor patients. To identify TCR V-J signatures that set the groups apart, the researchers used a discovery cohort of 100 or so patients, made up of roughly 40 with Graves' ophthalmopathy and 55 to 65 with stable Graves' hyperthyroidism. The roughly 94 discovery patients were randomly split 7:3 into training and test sets.

The hyperthyroidism patients were between 18 and 65 years old and newly diagnosed, with a disease duration of less than 2 months. Patients with uncontrolled infections, other autoimmune diseases, pregnancy or lactation were excluded. Diagnoses relied on clinical symptoms, serum thyroxine and TRAb, thyroid ultrasound and orbital computed tomography. For progressor patients, blood was drawn at the first diagnosis of hyperthyroidism, before any ophthalmopathy symptoms had appeared. PBMCs were isolated from about 9.2 ml of fresh peripheral blood by Ficoll-Paque density gradient centrifugation. Progressor patients were first diagnosed with Graves' hyperthyroidism and then developed ophthalmopathy during follow-up. Total RNA was extracted with Trizol reagent, and quality was checked on an Agilent 2100 Bioanalyzer. General findings and caveats noted by the study authors: In validation, progression to ophthalmopathy was predicted by the model with roughly 71% sensitivity and 72% to 85% specificity, a median of 6.5 months before onset. No statistical method was used to fix the sample size in advance, and group allocation was not hidden from the investigators. A 13 V-J signature model separated ophthalmopathy from stable hyperthyroidism, with around 88% sensitivity and roughly 84% specificity in cross-validation and 80%/75% in testing. Blood samples also contained most of the expanded thyroid clonotypes (frequency above 0.001), which suggests that blood repertoires may reflect thyroid immune responses.

This clonotype was recorded at least ten times. No cognate antigen has been identified for it. The sample holds no much larger clone one base away, and base qualities are not on file. TCR beta CDR3 regions were amplified from RNA transcripts. For the first round of RT-PCR on the TCR CDR3, the HTBI primer set was used together with the Qiagen OneStep RT-PCR kit. Libraries were constructed in a second round of multiplex PCR, after which size selection and purification were performed. Libraries were sequenced paired-end with 100 bp reads on an Illumina HiSeq2000. Processing in the source paper ran as follows. Raw data were processed with SOAPnuke, discarding reads with adapters, uncalled bases, mean Phred below 15, or no exact constant-primer or identifier match. COPE v1.2.5 was used to merge the high-quality paired reads, and each unique nucleotide sequence was defined as a clonotype. MiTCR v1.1 was used to align the clonotypes against IMGT TRBV, TRBD and TRBJ reference segments. The analysis was restricted to V-J combinations with a frequency above 0.0001, which together covered roughly 99% of the repertoires. A TCS score was defined as the ratio of F50 (clonal expansion) to E x V (chaos), with BLOSUM62-based TCRdist applied between CDR3 peptides within each V-J. Welch's t-statistics and random forest reduced approximately 520 V-J features to roughly 13, which were used in a naive Bayes classifier (R e1071). TCRdb itself trimmed the public reads at Q25 with fastp, ran MiXCR and retained productive beta chains. Identical CDR3 proteins give one entry, which carries the most common genes and DNA. TCRdb, not the original authors, processed these V and J calls. Across this sample there are 250,000 to 300,000 distinct CDR3 sequences, with 13% seen only once. Of the sample, almost 8% falls within the top ten clones.

The germline V gene sets CDR1 to SQVTM and CDR2 to ANQGSEA. The CDR3 holds 13 amino acids from the cysteine to the phenylalanine. Only CDR3 DNA remains: 39 bases, in frame from the first base. V and J are truncated by 4 bases and 6 bases respectively, leaving an intervening sequence of 13 bases. Sequencing was performed on blood. The chain is assembled from TRBV29-1 and TRBJ2-1; the D segment could be TRBD2, given 6 matching bases. This TCR was sampled from a woman younger than 45 with Graves' hyperthyroidism that later progressed to Graves' ophthalmopathy. The CDR3 protein sequence reads: CSVALGTFNEQFF. The nucleotide sequence reads TGCAGCGTTGCCCTCGGGACTTTCAATGAGCAGTTCTTC.